A selection of T cell receptor beta chains follows, all from one sample in a study of a mutant IDH1 vaccine in newly diagnosed glioma. The repertoire was sequenced with immunoSEQ multiplex PCR; TCRdb's copy has only in-frame clones and lacks some. This sample has about 41,000 clones; under 80% occur once, and the top ten carry around 6.9%. No antigen has been identified for these receptors. The sample was PBMCs, taken from a glioma patient whose treatment included an IDH1 peptide vaccine. Every receptor here comes from a woman in her thirties or forties with glioma. Some clones in this sample may be carry-over from other donors' samples. The CDR3 runs from the conserved cysteine through the conserved F or W. D genes are given only for firm matches. Clone size is stated in some rows and not others, as once, few, many or a class when expanded.

>.|TRBJ1-4|TRBV7-9|.|14
CASSLLSGDEKLFF
TGTGCCAGCAGCTTATTATCGGGGGATGAAAAACTGTTTTTT
>.|TRBJ1-6|TRBV5-1|once|16
CASSLDQIGPEDTLHF
TGCGCCAGCAGCTTGGACCAGATTGGACCCGAAGACACCCTCCACTTT
>.|TRBJ1-3|TRBV6-1|.|14
CASSDTGPGNTIYF
TGTGCCAGCAGTGATACAGGGCCCGGAAACACCATATATTTT
>.|TRBJ1-1|TRBV4-1|.|16
CASSQTSPGLNTEAFF
TGCGCCAGCAGCCAGACTTCACCAGGACTGAACACTGAAGCTTTCTTT
>TRBD1|TRBJ2-7|TRBV5-5|.|15
CASSVRGTEPYEQYF
TGTGCCAGCAGCGTGAGAGGGACAGAACCCTACGAGCAGTACTTC
>.|TRBJ2-1|TRBV11-2|.|13
CASSLGVNNEQFF
TGTGCCAGCAGCTTAGGTGTCAACAATGAGCAGTTCTTC
>TRBD1|TRBJ1-5|TRBV7-6|few|13
CASSLDRGRPQHF
TGTGCCAGCAGCTTAGACAGGGGGCGGCCCCAGCATTTT
>.|TRBJ2-2|TRBV10-3|.|15
CAISAGVGGTGELFF
TGTGCCATCAGTGCCGGAGTGGGAGGCACCGGGGAGCTGTTTTTT
>.|TRBJ1-4|TRBV4-2|.|13
CASSQDLTEKLFF
TGTGCCAGCAGCCAAGATTTAACTGAAAAACTGTTTTTT
>TRBD2|TRBJ2-1|TRBV4-2|.|18
CASSLRTSGGGSYNEQFF
TGTGCCAGCAGCCTACGGACTAGCGGGGGGGGGTCCTACAATGAGCAGTTCTTC
>.|TRBJ1-3|TRBV5-1|.|15
CASSLDWPSGNTIYF
TGCGCCAGCAGCTTGGATTGGCCTTCTGGAAACACCATATATTTT
>.|TRBJ2-3|TRBV29-1|.|13
CSVVPGATDTQYF
TGCAGCGTTGTCCCGGGGGCCACAGATACGCAGTATTTT
>.|TRBJ1-5|TRBV13|.|14
CASSRSGGRQPQHF
TGTGCCAGCAGCCGTTCGGGGGGACGGCAGCCCCAGCATTTT
>.|TRBJ1-2|TRBV21-1|.|16
CASSGKGRDTSHGYTF
TGTGCCAGCAGCGGAAAGGGCCGGGACACCTCCCATGGCTACACCTTC
>.|TRBJ1-6|TRBV27|.|14
CASSLGPTTAALHF
TGTGCCAGCAGTTTAGGCCCAACGACAGCGGCACTCCACTTT
>.|TRBJ1-1|TRBV25-1|.|14
CASSETALGTEAFF
TGTGCCAGCAGTGAGACCGCCTTGGGGACTGAAGCTTTCTTT
>TRBD1|TRBJ2-7|TRBV27|once|16
CASSPRMDRGLYEQYF
TGTGCCAGCAGTCCACGGATGGACAGGGGTTTATACGAGCAGTACTTC
>.|TRBJ2-2|TRBV2|.|12
CASSTGSGELFF
TGTGCCAGCAGTACAGGGTCCGGGGAGCTGTTTTTT
>TRBD1|TRBJ1-2|TRBV27|few|14
CASSSGQGGYGYTF
TGTGCCAGCAGTTCCGGACAGGGAGGCTATGGCTACACCTTC
>.|TRBJ2-2|TRBV5-1|.|15
CATRLGPQNTGELFF
TGCGCCACAAGACTTGGACCTCAGAACACCGGGGAGCTGTTTTTT
>.|TRBJ2-6|TRBV4-2|few|16
CASSQDSGAGANVLTF
TGTGCCAGCAGCCAAGATTCAGGCGCTGGGGCCAACGTCCTGACTTTC
>.|TRBJ1-5|TRBV27|.|13
CASSLVPRQPQHF
TGTGCCAGCAGTTTAGTCCCTCGACAGCCCCAGCATTTT
>.|TRBJ1-1|TRBV7-2|.|15
CASSLRGQTRTEAFF
TGTGCCAGCAGCTTACGGGGACAAACTCGGACTGAAGCTTTCTTT
>.|TRBJ1-1|TRBV28|few|15
CATLVLGHQNTEAFF
TGTGCCACCTTGGTATTAGGACATCAGAACACTGAAGCTTTCTTT
>.|TRBJ1-1|TRBV19|.|15
CASSAMPLGRAEAFF
TGTGCCAGTAGTGCAATGCCCCTGGGGAGGGCTGAAGCTTTCTTT
>.|TRBJ1-1|TRBV7-3|.|14
CASSLIAGNTEAFF
TGTGCCAGCAGCTTAATCGCGGGGAACACTGAAGCTTTCTTT
>.|TRBJ1-5|TRBV4-2|.|14
CASSPGAPGQPQHF
TGTGCCAGCAGCCCAGGGGCGCCGGGGCAGCCCCAGCATTTT
>.|TRBJ2-3|TRBV13|.|13
CASSLWGTDTQYF
TGTGCCAGCAGCTTGTGGGGGACAGATACGCAGTATTTT
>.|TRBJ2-5|TRBV5-1|.|14
CASSSLDGQETQYF
TGCGCCAGCAGCTCCCTAGACGGGCAAGAGACCCAGTACTTC
>.|TRBJ1-2|TRBV7-9|.|10
CASSPRGYTF
TGTGCCAGCAGCCCCCGCGGCTACACCTTC
>.|TRBJ1-1|TRBV30|few|13
CAWSSRPNTEAFF
TGTGCCTGGAGTTCCCGACCCAACACTGAAGCTTTCTTT
>.|TRBJ1-6|TRBV29-1|once|13
CSVGWDDNSPLHF
TGCAGCGTTGGGTGGGATGATAATTCACCCCTCCACTTT
>TRBD2|TRBJ2-1|TRBV14|.|16
CASSQVVAGWSGEQFF
TGTGCCAGCAGCCAAGTTGTAGCGGGGTGGTCGGGTGAGCAGTTCTTC
>.|TRBJ2-2|TRBV5-4|.|15
CASSPDPSATGELFF
TGTGCCAGCAGCCCGGACCCATCGGCAACCGGGGAGCTGTTTTTT
>TRBD1|TRBJ1-1|TRBV10-3|.|16
CAISDRGQGAFTEAFF
TGTGCCATCAGTGACAGGGGACAGGGGGCTTTCACTGAAGCTTTCTTT
>.|TRBJ2-1|TRBV5-1|.|15
CASKSGTLTYNEQFF
TGCGCCAGCAAGTCCGGGACACTTACCTACAATGAGCAGTTCTTC
>TRBD1|TRBJ2-5|TRBV18|.|18
CASSPGSFTGQVQETQYF
TGTGCCAGCTCACCAGGCTCCTTCACGGGACAGGTCCAAGAGACCCAGTACTTC
>.|TRBJ1-2|TRBV19|few|13
CASSIPGAYGYTF
TGTGCCAGTAGTATTCCAGGAGCCTATGGCTACACCTTC
>.|TRBJ1-1|TRBV19|.|13
CASSLGRNTEAFF
TGTGCCAGTAGTTTAGGGCGAAACACTGAAGCTTTCTTT
>TRBD1|TRBJ1-2|TRBV5-1|.|15
CASRRTGAGNYGYTF
TGCGCCAGCAGGAGGACAGGGGCAGGTAACTATGGCTACACCTTC
>.|TRBJ1-4|TRBV15|.|13
CATYSATNEKLFF
TGTGCCACCTATAGTGCAACTAATGAAAAACTGTTTTTT
>.|TRBJ1-2|TRBV4-2|.|14
CASSQDRGHSSYTF
TGTGCCAGCAGCCAAGATCGGGGACATTCAAGCTACACCTTC
>.|TRBJ2-5|TRBV6-6|.|14
CASSYPGPTETQYF
TGTGCCAGCAGTTACCCGGGACCCACGGAGACCCAGTACTTC
>.|TRBJ2-7|TRBV5-8|.|10
CASGNYEQYF
TGTGCCAGCGGCAATTACGAGCAGTACTTC
>TRBD1|TRBJ1-5|TRBV28|.|15
CASSFLGQGIQPQHF
TGTGCCAGCAGTTTCTTGGGACAGGGGATTCAGCCCCAGCATTTT
>.|TRBJ1-1|TRBV15|.|15
CATSRDPGANTEAFF
TGTGCCACCAGCAGAGATCCTGGGGCGAACACTGAAGCTTTCTTT
>TRBD1|TRBJ1-1|TRBV6-6|.|14
CASSLQGDGTEAFF
TGTGCCAGCAGTTTACAGGGGGATGGCACTGAAGCTTTCTTT
>.|TRBJ1-2|TRBV6-6|.|15
CASSWGVETNYGYTF
TGTGCCAGCAGTTGGGGGGTTGAAACTAACTATGGCTACACCTTC
>.|TRBJ2-1|TRBV9|.|15
CASSVGRGGVDEQFF
TGTGCCAGCAGCGTAGGGCGCGGAGGGGTGGATGAGCAGTTCTTC
>.|TRBJ2-7|TRBV29-1|few|12
CSVILNTYEQYF
TGCAGCGTTATCTTGAATACCTACGAGCAGTACTTC
>.|TRBJ1-5|TRBV4-2|few|13
CASSRGRDQPQHF
TGTGCCAGCAGCCGGGGCCGGGATCAGCCCCAGCATTTT
>TRBD2|TRBJ2-5|TRBV7-3|.|15
CASSFGRGGQETQYF
TGTGCCAGCAGCTTTGGCCGGGGGGGCCAAGAGACCCAGTACTTC
>.|TRBJ1-2|TRBV5-1|.|14
CASTSGAPGYGYTF
TGCGCCAGCACCTCAGGGGCGCCGGGCTATGGCTACACCTTC
>.|TRBJ1-5|TRBV7-9|.|13
CASSLGGFQPQHF
TGTGCCAGCAGCTTAGGGGGCTTTCAGCCCCAGCATTTT
>.|TRBJ2-7|TRBV18|.|12
CASSSLGDEQYF
TGTGCCAGCTCATCCCTGGGGGACGAGCAGTACTTC
>.|TRBJ1-1|TRBV6-1|.|13
CASMGFGATEAFF
TGTGCCAGCATGGGGTTTGGCGCTACTGAAGCTTTCTTT
>.|TRBJ2-1|TRBV9|.|15
CASSVSGSSYNEQFF
TGTGCCAGCAGCGTTAGCGGAAGCTCCTACAATGAGCAGTTCTTC